The 26 T cell receptor beta chains listed next were all sequenced from one sample in a study of blood T cell repertoires in COVID-19 (dated by TCRdb to the early 2020s). Library construction relied on the immunoSEQ multiplex PCR assay. TCRdb limited this immuneACCESS table to in-frame rearrangements with V and J called. A share of clones is missing; checked studies link under half to unresolved V genes, and the rest is unexplained. This sample lists some 220,000 clones; around 84% were detected once. Together, the top ten hold 9.5% to 10% of the sample. Material for sequencing was peripheral blood. The receptor set was obtained from a man aged 50 to 60 with active or convalescent COVID-19.

This chain uses TRBV29-1 with TRBJ2-3; the D is unclear. CDR3 length equals 10 residues. Trimming left V 7 bases short and J 5 bases short, with 7 bases between. Germline loops: CDR1 SQVTM, CDR2 ANQGSEA. CDR3 amino acids: CSGGGDTQYF. The CDR3 DNA reads TGCAGCGGCGGCGGAGATACGCAGTATTTT.

This chain joins TRBV7-6 and TRBJ2-1; TRBD2 matches 8 bases. V was pared by 3 bases and J by 7 bases, with 11 bases of the junction left unmatched. Germline V lookup: CDR1 SGHVS, CDR2 FNYEAQ. CDR3 length: 16 residues. CDR3 sequence reads: CASSFLSGEVQNEQFF. CDR3 nucleotide sequence: TGTGCCAGCAGCTTTCTTAGCGGGGAGGTTCAGAATGAGCAGTTCTTC. Full variable domain (remainder filled in from reference TRBV7-6 and TRBJ2-1): GAGVSQSPRYKVTKRGQDVALRCDPISGHVSLYWYRQALGQGPEFLTYFNYEAQQDKSGLPNDRFSAERPEGSISTLTIQRTEQRDSAMYRCASSFLSGEVQNEQFFGPGTRLTVL.

The CDR3 region is CAGNGGGSRTEAFF. In DNA form, the CDR3 reads TGTGCCGGAAACGGGGGTGGGTCGAGAACTGAAGCTTTCTTT. The chain joins TRBV7-9 to TRBJ1-1; perhaps TRBD1 as D (5 bases). The V gene lost 11 bases and the J gene lost 5 bases, with 21 bases spanning the gap. The germline V gene encodes CDR1 SEHNR and CDR2 FQNEAQ (reference sequence). The CDR3 has 14 residues.

The chain employs TRBV5-1 and TRBJ1-5; TRBD1 agrees at 7 bases. Trimming took 1 base from V and 4 from J; bases not matched to a gene: 5. CDR1 is SGHRS, CDR2 YFSETQ, per germline. This CDR3 is built from 15 residues. In DNA form, the CDR3 reads TGCGCCAGCAGCTTGACAGGGGTGCCGAATCAGCCCCAGCATTTT. This gives the protein CASSLTGVPNQPQHF.

The rearrangement uses TRBV11-3 and TRBJ2-7; no definite D call. This CDR3 region has 12 residues. The V and J ends lost 1 base and 6 bases respectively, with 7 bases between them. Germline loops: CDR1 SGHNT, CDR2 YENEEA. The CDR3 sequence: CASSLGGVEQYF. The CDR3 DNA follows: TGTGCCAGCAGCTTAGGAGGTGTCGAGCAGTACTTC. The whole variable domain, filled in from reference TRBV11-3 and TRBJ2-7, reads EAGVVQSPRYKIIEKKQPVAFWCNPISGHNTLYWYLQNLGQGPELLIRYENEEAVDDSQLPKDRFSAERLKGVDSTLKIQPAELGDSAVYLCASSLGGVEQYFGPGTRLTVT.

As to this clone: At the DNA level, this CDR3 is encoded by other sequences in the same sample as well. The genes are TRBV3-1 (or the pseudogene TRBV3-2) and TRBJ2-1; TRBD2 matches at 14 bases. V shed 4 bases, J shed 7 bases, and the junction held 3 bases outside the gene matches. The germline V gene has CDR1 LGHDT and CDR2 YNNKEL (reference sequence). The CDR3 has 15 residues. CDR3 in amino acids: CASSRGTSGGNEQFF. In DNA, the CDR3 is TGTGCCAGCAGCCGCGGGACTAGCGGGGGAAATGAGCAGTTCTTC.

The chain carries TRBV28 and TRBJ1-1; 7 positions agree with TRBD1. The CDR3 runs to 14 residues. The V segment lost 2 bases and the J segment 7 bases; nucleotides outside the gene matches: 7. Germline assignment: CDR1 MDHEN and CDR2 SYDVKM. Written as DNA, the CDR3 is TGTGCCAGCAGTTTAGGGCAGGGGGTGAATGAAGCTTTCTTT. This gives the protein CASSLGQGVNEAFF.

The J gene is TRBJ2-1, the V gene TRBV4-3; 15 positions match TRBD2. The V segment lost 1 base and the J segment 4 bases; nucleotides outside the gene matches: 8. CDR1 and CDR2 from the germline V gene are LGHNA and YSLEER. This CDR3 spans 19 amino acids. The CDR3 DNA sequence: TGCGCCAGCAGCCAAGTTCTCTCCGGGACTAGCGGGAGGTACAATGAGCAGTTCTTC. It codes for CASSQVLSGTSGRYNEQFF.

V usage is TRBV9 and J usage is TRBJ1-5; D call uncertain. Germline CDR1 and CDR2: SGDLS and YYNGEE. The CDR3 runs to 17 residues. V lost 0 bases and J 1 base, leaving 14 bases between the germline ends. The CDR3 region has the DNA TGTGCCAGCAGCGTAGCGGCGGGGTTTGGAAGCAATCAGCCCCAGCATTTT. This gives the protein CASSVAAGFGSNQPQHF.

The V and J genes are TRBV15 and TRBJ2-1; 11 bases are shared with TRBD2. The CDR3 has 16 residues. Germline V gene data show CDR1 as LNHNV and CDR2 as YYDKDF (reference sequence). V lost 2 bases to trimming and J lost 8 bases; unmatched junction nucleotides: 8. DNA for the CDR3: TGTGCCACCAGCAGAACACTAGCGGGAGCCCCCGATGAGCAGTTCTTC. Translating gives CATSRTLAGAPDEQFF.

This chain links TRBV7-9 with TRBJ1-5; D gene ambiguous. The CDR3 runs 13 residues. Germline V gene sequence: CDR1 SEHNR, CDR2 FQNEAQ (reference sequence). V lost 5 bases and J 7 bases, leaving 12 bases between the germline ends. This CDR3 is CASSPLGVQPQHF. The CDR3 coding sequence is TGTGCCAGCAGCCCACTAGGCGTGCAGCCCCAGCATTTT.

V and J are TRBV5-4 and TRBJ1-2; D uncertain. The CDR3 is made up of 12 amino acids. Germline V gene data show CDR1 as SGHNT and CDR2 as YYREEE (reference sequence). V lost 4 bases to trimming and J lost 2 bases, with 6 bases between them. CDR3 nucleotides: TGTGCCAGCAGCGGCAGGAACTATGGCTACACCTTC. This gives the protein CASSGRNYGYTF.

The V call is TRBV6-2 or TRBV6-3, the J call TRBJ2-5; 14 bases are shared with TRBD2. The CDR3 covers 18 residues. The trim removed 5 bases at V and 5 bases at J, leaving 13 bases unmatched. Germline loops: CDR1 MNHEY, CDR2 SVGEGT. CDR3 coding DNA: TGTGCCAGCAGTAGAGGACTAGCGGGAGGAGTACGGAGGGAGACCCAGTACTTC. Translated, it gives CASSRGLAGGVRRETQYF.

The chain links TRBV6-2 or TRBV6-3 to TRBJ2-3, with D tentatively TRBD2 (5 bases). In germline, CDR1 is MNHEY, CDR2 SVGEGT. The CDR3 has 13 amino acids. The germline V and J ends were trimmed by 5 bases and 9 bases, with 15 bases remaining between them. The CDR3 spells CASSPRDPKTQYF. The CDR3 DNA reads TGTGCCAGCAGTCCCCGGGATCCTAAGACGCAGTATTTT.

The rearrangement uses TRBV27 and TRBJ2-4; TRBD1 might be the D (7 bases). The CDR3 is 17 amino acids. Germline CDR1 MNHEY, CDR2 SMNVEV (reference sequence). V lost 5 bases, J lost 1 base, and 18 bases lay in between. CDR3 residues: CASSPMGRGEAKNIQYF. The CDR3 DNA sequence: TGTGCCAGCAGTCCGATGGGCAGGGGGGAGGCCAAAAACATTCAGTACTTC.

The J gene is TRBJ2-3, the V gene TRBV27, with 7 bases fitting TRBD2. V lost 7 bases, J lost 1 base, and 14 bases stayed unmatched. The CDR3 extends over 17 amino acids. Per germline, CDR1 MNHEY and CDR2 SMNVEV (reference sequence). For the CDR3, the DNA is TGTGCCAGCAAGAGTGAGGGAACGGGAGGCCGCACAGATACGCAGTATTTT. This gives the protein CASKSEGTGGRTDTQYF.

This chain joins TRBV19 and TRBJ2-1; D remains unclear. The CDR3 extends over 15 amino acids. Trimming shortened V by 5 bases and J by 0 bases, and 11 bases separated the two germline ends. The germline gives CDR1 LNHDA, CDR2 SQIVND (reference sequence). CDR3 DNA sequence: TGTGCCAGTAGTGGTCTACAGAGCTCCTACAATGAGCAGTTCTTC. The encoded protein is CASSGLQSSYNEQFF.

Only a few counts were recorded for this clone. Here the CDR3 reads CASSLAGQGPRPYEQYV. The CDR3, as DNA: TGTGCCAGCAGCTTAGCCGGACAGGGGCCGCGACCCTACGAGCAGTACGTC. The rearrangement uses TRBV11-1 and TRBJ2-7, with 9 nucleotides matching TRBD1. Unmatched junction bases numbered 8, after V lost 0 bases and J lost 2 bases. This CDR3 is built from 17 residues. CDR1 and CDR2 from the germline V gene are SGHAT and FQDESV (reference sequence).

The CDR3: CASSLLGGQGKANEQYV. Here the CDR3 DNA reads TGTGCCAGCAGCTTGCTCGGGGGGCAGGGGAAAGCTAACGAGCAGTACGTC. J is TRBJ2-7 and V is TRBV5-6; a weak D match, TRBD2 (7 bases). CDR3 length: 17 amino acids. The germline V and J ends were trimmed by 1 base and 5 bases, with 22 bases remaining between them. Looked up from germline, CDR1 is SGHDT and CDR2 is YYEEEE.

This clone was detected only a few times. This chain connects TRBV2 to TRBJ1-2, with 8 bases fitting TRBD1. Trimming at V came to 8 bases and at J to 5 bases, leaving 7 bases not matched to a gene. Germline-derived CDR1 and CDR2 are SNHLY and FYNNEI. The CDR3 totals 13 residues. The CDR3 is CASYRDRNYGYTF. CDR3 bases: TGTGCCAGCTACCGGGACAGGAATTATGGCTACACCTTC.

In its sample, this clone was seen once. The genes are TRBV4-1 and TRBJ2-7; 9 nucleotides line up with TRBD1. V lost 0 bases to trimming and J lost 3 bases; unmatched junction nucleotides: 3. Germline CDR1 and CDR2: MGHRA and YSYEKL. CDR3 length: 15 residues. The CDR3 loop is CASSQDTGGFYEQYV. Here the CDR3 DNA reads TGCGCCAGCAGCCAAGATACAGGGGGCTTCTACGAGCAGTACGTC.

The chain is built from TRBV5-6 and TRBJ1-2; possibly TRBD1 for D (6 bases). The CDR3 has 12 residues. Trimming cost V 6 bases and J 8 bases, with 14 bases left between them. From germline, CDR1 is SGHDT and CDR2 YYEEEE. DNA for the CDR3: TGTGCCAGCACCCGTACAGGGACGGGCTACACCTTC. Translation gives CASTRTGTGYTF.

The V gene is TRBV2, the J gene TRBJ1-1, with D possibly being TRBD1 (6 bases). Germline V CDR1 and CDR2: SNHLY, FYNNEI. The V and J ends lost 6 bases and 4 bases respectively, with 12 bases between them. The CDR3 runs to 13 residues. The CDR3 bases are TGTGCCAGCAGAGTGGACAGAGGCACTGAAGCTTTCTTT. This sequence encodes CASRVDRGTEAFF.

The chain uses TRBV15 and TRBJ1-6; the match to TRBD1 covers 8 bases. V was clipped by 3 bases and J by 13 bases; unmatched bases: 2. Germline CDR1 is LNHNV and CDR2 is YYDKDF (reference sequence). There are 12 residues in the CDR3. The CDR3 coding sequence is TGTGCCACCAGCAGGGACAGGGCTCCCCTCCACTTT. As protein: CATSRDRAPLHF. Together with reference TRBV15 and TRBJ1-6, the CDR3 gives the full variable domain: DAMVIQNPRYQVTQFGKPVTLSCSQTLNHNVMYWYQQKSSQAPKLLFHYYDKDFNNEADTPDNFQSRRPNTSFCFLDIRSPGLGDTAMYLCATSRDRAPLHFGNGTRLTVT.

CDR3 protein: CASSHTRGNQETQYF. The CDR3 DNA follows: TGTGCCAGCAGCCATACGCGGGGTAACCAAGAGACCCAGTACTTC. The chain carries TRBV6-6 and TRBJ2-5, with D possibly TRBD2 on 6 matching bases. In germline, CDR1 is MNHNY, CDR2 SVGAGI (reference sequence). V lost 6 bases to trimming and J lost 0 bases, with 14 bases between them. The CDR3 is 15 residues long.

This rearrangement joins TRBV11-2 to TRBJ1-2, with D unresolved. This CDR3 spans 15 amino acids. The V gene lost 1 base and the J gene lost 5 bases, with 14 bases spanning the gap. Looked up from germline, CDR1 is SGHAT and CDR2 is FQNNGV. The CDR3 spells CASSLGADARYGYTF. CDR3 sequence (DNA): TGTGCCAGCAGCTTAGGGGCCGACGCCCGATATGGCTACACCTTC.